This T cell receptor beta chain was identified in a study of cytomegalovirus exposure and HLA in healthy donors. Turning to this clone: The antigen remains undetermined.

Study findings and constraints: Using the classifier, cytomegalovirus status was reportedly diagnosed with high specificity and sensitivity. Across donors, most TCRs were seen rarely, yet some public ones were widespread.

Libraries were prepared by immunoSEQ multiplex PCR; TCRdb keeps only in-frame clonotypes and omits some of them. Found here are tens of thousands of clones, around 95% of them singletons; the top ten hold around 2.4%. The length of the CDR3 is 12 residues. Trimming cost V 5 bases and J 4 bases, with 8 bases left between them. CDR1 is MNHEY and CDR2 is SMNVEV in the germline V gene (reference sequence). This TCR was recovered from a man aged 18 to 29 in good health and CMV-seronegative. The material sequenced was PBMCs. The chain couples TRBV27 to TRBJ2-5; D ambiguous. The CDR3 bases are TGTGCCAGCAGTCCCCTCGGAGAGACCCAGTACTTC. This encodes CASSPLGETQYF.